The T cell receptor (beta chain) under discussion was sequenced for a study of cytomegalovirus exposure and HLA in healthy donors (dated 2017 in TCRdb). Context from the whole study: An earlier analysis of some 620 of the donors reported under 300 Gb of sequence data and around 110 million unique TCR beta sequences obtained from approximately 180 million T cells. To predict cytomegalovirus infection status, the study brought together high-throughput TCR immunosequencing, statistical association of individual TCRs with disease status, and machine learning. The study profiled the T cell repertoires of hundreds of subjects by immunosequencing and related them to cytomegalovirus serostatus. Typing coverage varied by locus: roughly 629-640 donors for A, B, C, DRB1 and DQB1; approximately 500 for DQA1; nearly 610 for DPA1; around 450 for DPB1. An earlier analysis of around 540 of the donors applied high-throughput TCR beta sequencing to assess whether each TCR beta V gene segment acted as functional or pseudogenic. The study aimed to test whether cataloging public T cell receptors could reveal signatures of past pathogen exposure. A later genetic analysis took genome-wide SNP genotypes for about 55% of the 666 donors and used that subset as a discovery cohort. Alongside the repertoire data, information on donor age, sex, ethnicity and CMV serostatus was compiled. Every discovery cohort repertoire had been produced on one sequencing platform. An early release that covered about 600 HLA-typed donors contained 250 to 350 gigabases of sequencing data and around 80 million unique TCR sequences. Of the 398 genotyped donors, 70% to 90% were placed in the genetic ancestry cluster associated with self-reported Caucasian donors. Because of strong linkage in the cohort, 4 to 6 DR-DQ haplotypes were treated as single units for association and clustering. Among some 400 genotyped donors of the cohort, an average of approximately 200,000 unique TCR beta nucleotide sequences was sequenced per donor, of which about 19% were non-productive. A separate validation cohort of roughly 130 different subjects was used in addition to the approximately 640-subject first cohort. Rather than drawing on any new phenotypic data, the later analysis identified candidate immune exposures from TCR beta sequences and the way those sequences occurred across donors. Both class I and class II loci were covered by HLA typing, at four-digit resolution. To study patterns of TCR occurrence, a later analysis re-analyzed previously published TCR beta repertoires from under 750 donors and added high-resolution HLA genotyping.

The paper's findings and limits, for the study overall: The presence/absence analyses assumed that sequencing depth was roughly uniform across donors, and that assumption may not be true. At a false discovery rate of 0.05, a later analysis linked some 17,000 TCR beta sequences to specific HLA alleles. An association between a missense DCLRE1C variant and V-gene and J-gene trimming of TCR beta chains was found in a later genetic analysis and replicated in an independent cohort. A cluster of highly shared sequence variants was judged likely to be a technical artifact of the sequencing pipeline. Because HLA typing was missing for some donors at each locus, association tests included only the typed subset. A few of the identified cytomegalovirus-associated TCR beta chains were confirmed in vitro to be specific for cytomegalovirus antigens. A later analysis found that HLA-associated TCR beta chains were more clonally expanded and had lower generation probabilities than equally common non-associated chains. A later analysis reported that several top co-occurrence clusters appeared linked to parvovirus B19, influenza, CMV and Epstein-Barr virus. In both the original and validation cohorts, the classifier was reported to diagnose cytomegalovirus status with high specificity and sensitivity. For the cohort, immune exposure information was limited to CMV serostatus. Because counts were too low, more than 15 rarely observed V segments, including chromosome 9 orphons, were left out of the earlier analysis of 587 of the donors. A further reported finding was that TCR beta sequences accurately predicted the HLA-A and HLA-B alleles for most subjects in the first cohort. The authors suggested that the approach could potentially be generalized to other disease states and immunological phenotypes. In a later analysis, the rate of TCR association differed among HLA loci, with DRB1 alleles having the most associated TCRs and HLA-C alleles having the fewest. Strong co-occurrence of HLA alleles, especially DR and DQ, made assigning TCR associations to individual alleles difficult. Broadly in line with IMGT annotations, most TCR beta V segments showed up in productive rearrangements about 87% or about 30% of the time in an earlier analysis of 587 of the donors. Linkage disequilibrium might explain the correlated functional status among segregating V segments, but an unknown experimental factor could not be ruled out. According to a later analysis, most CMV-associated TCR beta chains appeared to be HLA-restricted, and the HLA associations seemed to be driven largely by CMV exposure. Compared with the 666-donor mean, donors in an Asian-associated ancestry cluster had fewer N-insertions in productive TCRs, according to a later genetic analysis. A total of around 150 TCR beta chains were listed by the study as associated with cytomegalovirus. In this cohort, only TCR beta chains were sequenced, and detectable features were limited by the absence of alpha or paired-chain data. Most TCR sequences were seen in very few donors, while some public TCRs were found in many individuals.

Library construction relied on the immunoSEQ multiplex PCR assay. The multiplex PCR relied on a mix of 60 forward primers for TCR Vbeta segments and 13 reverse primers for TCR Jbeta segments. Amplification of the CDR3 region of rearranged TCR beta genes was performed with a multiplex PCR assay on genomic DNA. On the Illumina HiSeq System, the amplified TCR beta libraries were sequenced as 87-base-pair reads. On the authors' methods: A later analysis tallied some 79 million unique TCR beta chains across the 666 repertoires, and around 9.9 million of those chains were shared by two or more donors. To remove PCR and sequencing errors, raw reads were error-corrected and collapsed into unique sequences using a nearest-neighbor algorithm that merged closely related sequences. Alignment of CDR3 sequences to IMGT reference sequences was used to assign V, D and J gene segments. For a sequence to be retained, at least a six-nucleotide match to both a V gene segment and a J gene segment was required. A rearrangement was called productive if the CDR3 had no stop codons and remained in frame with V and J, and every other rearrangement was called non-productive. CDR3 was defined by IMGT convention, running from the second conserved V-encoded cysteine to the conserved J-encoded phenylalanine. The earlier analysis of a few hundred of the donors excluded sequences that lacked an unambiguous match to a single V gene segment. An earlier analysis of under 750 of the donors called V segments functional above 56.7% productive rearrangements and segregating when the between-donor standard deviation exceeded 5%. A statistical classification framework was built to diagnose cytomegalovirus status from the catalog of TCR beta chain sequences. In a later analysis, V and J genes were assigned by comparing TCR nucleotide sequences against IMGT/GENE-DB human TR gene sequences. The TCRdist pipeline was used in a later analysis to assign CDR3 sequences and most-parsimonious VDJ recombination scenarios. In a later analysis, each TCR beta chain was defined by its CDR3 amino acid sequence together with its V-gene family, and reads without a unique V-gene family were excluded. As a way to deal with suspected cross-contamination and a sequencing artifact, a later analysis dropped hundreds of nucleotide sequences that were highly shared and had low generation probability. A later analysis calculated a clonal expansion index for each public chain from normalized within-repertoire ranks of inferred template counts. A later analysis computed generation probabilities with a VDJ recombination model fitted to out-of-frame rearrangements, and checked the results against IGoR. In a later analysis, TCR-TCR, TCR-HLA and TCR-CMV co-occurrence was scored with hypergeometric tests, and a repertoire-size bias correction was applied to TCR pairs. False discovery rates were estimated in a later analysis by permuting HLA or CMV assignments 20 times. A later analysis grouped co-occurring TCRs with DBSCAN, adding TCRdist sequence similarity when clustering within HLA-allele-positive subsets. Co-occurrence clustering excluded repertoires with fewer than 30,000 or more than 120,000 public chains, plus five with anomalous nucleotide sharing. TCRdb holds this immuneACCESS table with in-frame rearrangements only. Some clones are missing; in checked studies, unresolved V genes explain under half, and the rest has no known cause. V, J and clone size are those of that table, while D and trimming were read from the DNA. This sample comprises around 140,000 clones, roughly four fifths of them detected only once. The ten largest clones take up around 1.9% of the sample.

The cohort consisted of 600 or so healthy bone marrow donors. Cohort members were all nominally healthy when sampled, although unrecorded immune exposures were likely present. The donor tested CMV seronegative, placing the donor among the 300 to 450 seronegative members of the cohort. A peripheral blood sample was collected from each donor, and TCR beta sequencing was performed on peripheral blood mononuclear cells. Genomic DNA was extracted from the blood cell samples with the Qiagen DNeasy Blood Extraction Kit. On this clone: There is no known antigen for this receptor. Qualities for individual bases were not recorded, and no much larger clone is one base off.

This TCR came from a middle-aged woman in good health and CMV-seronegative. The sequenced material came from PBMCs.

The CDR3 protein is CASSLGGYEQYF. The nucleotides read TGTGCCAGCAGTTTAGGGGGCTACGAGCAGTACTTC. The chain was built from TRBV28 and TRBJ2-5; the D segment may tentatively be TRBD1 or TRBD2, each giving 5 matched bases. The J call is doubtful: the DNA matches TRBJ2-7 better. The germline V gene provides CDR1 MDHEN and CDR2 SYDVKM. Including cysteine and phenylalanine, the CDR3 has 12 amino acids. Only CDR3 DNA is held: 36 bases, read in frame from base 1.